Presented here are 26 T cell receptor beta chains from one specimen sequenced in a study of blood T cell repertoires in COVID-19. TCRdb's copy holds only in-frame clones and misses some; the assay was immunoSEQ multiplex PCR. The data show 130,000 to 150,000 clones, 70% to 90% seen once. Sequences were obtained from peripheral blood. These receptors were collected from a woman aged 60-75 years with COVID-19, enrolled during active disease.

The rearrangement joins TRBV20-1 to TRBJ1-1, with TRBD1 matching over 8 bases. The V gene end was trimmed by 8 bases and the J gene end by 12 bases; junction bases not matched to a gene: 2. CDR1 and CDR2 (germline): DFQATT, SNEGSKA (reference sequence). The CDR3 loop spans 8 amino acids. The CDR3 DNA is TGCAGTCACAGGGGGACTTTCTTT. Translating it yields CSHRGTFF.

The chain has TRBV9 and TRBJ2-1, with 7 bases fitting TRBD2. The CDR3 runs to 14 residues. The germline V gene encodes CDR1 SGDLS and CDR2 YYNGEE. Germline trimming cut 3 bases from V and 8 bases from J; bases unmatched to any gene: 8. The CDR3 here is CASSARDYSDEQFF. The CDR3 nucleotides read TGTGCCAGCAGCGCCAGGGACTATTCCGATGAGCAGTTCTTC.

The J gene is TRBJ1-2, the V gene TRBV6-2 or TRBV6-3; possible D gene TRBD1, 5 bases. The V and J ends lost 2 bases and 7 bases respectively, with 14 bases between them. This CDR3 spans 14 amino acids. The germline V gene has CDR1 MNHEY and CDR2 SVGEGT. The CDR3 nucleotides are TGTGCCAGCAGTTACGGGCCGGGGGAGAGTGGCTACACCTTC. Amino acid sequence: CASSYGPGESGYTF.

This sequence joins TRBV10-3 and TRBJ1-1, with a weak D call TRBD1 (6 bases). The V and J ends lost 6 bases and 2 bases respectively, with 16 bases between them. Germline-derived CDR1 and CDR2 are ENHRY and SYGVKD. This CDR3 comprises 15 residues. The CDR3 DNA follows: TGTGCCATCAGCAGGGAGGGGGGACCAAACACTGAAGCTTTCTTT. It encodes CAISREGGPNTEAFF.

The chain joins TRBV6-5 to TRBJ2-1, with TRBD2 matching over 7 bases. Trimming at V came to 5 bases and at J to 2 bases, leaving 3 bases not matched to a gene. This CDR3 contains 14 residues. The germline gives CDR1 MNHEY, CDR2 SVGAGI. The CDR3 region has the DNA TGTGCCAGCAGTCCCGGGGGGACCTACAATGAGCAGTTCTTC. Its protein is CASSPGGTYNEQFF.

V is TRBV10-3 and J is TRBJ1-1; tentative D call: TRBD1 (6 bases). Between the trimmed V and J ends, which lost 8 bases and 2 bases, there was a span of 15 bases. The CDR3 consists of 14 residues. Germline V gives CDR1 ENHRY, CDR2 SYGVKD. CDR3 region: CAIYPGGINTEAFF. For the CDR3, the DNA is TGTGCCATCTATCCGGGGGGCATCAACACTGAAGCTTTCTTT.

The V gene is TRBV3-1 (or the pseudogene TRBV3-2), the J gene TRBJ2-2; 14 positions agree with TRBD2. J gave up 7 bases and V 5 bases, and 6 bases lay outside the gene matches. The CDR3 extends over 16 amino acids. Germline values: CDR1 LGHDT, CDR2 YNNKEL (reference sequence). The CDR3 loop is CASSKTSGGADGELFF. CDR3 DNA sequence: TGTGCCAGCAGCAAGACTAGCGGGGGGGCAGACGGGGAGCTGTTTTTT.

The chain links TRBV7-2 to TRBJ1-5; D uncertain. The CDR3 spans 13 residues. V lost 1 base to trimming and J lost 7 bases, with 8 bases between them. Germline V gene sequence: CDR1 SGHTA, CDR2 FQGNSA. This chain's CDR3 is CASSLEREQPQHF. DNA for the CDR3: TGTGCCAGCAGCTTAGAAAGGGAGCAGCCCCAGCATTTT.

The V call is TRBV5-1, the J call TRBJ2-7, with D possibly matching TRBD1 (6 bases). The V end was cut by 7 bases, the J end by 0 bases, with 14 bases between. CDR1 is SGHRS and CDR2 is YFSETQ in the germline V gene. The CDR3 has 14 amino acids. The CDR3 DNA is TGCGCCAGCGGGTACGGGACACCCTCCTACGAGCAGTACTTC. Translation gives CASGYGTPSYEQYF. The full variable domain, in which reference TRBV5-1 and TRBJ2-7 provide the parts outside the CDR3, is KAGVTQTPRYLIKTRGQQVTLSCSPISGHRSVSWYQQTPGQGLQFLFEYFSETQRNKGNFPGRFSGRQFSNSRSEMNVSTLELGDSALYLCASGYGTPSYEQYFGPGTRLTVT.

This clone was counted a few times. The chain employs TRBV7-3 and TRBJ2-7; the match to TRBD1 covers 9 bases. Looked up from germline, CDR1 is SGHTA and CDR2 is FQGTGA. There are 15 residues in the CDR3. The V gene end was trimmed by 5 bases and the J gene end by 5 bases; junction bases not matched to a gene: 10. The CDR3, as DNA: TGTGCCAGCAGCAATACCGGGACAGGGAATAACGAGCAGTACTTC. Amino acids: CASSNTGTGNNEQYF.

The CDR3 region has the DNA TGTGCCAGCAGTCAACAAAGTGAGACCCAGTACTTC. Protein sequence: CASSQQSETQYF. This sequence joins TRBV6-5 and TRBJ2-5; D is unclear. CDR3 length: 12 residues. Trimming removed 5 bases from V and 5 bases from J, with 9 bases in between. CDR1 MNHEY and CDR2 SVGAGI come from the germline V gene.

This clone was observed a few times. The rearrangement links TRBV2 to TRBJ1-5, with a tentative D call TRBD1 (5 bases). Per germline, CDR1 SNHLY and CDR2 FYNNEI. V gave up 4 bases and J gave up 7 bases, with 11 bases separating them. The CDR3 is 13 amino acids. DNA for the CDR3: TGTGCCAGCAGTGCGGGGGGAAGGCAGCCCCAGCATTTT. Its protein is CASSAGGRQPQHF.

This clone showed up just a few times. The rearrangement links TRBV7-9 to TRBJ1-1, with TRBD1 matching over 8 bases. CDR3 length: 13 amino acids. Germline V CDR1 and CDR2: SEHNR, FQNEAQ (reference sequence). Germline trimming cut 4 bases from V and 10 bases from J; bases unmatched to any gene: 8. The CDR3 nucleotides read TGTGCCAGCAGCTGGACAGGGCGGTTGGGAGCTTTCTTT. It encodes CASSWTGRLGAFF. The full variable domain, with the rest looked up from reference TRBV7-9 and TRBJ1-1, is DTGVSQNPRHKITKRGQNVTFRCDPISEHNRLYWYRQTLGQGPEFLTYFQNEAQLEKSRLLSDRFSAERPKGSFSTLEIQRTEQGDSAMYLCASSWTGRLGAFFGQGTRLTVV.

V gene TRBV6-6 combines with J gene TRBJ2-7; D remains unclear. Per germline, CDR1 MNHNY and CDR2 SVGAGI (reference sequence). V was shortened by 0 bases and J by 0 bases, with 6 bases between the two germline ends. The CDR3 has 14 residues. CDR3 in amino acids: CASSYSKSSYEQYF. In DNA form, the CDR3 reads TGTGCCAGCAGTTACTCAAAGAGCTCCTACGAGCAGTACTTC.

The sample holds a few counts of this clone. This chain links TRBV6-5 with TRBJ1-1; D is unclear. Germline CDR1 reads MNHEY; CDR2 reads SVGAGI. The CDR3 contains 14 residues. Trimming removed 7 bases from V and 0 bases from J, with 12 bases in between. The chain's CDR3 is CASTLSRMNTEAFF. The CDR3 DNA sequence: TGTGCCAGCACTTTGAGCAGGATGAACACTGAAGCTTTCTTT.

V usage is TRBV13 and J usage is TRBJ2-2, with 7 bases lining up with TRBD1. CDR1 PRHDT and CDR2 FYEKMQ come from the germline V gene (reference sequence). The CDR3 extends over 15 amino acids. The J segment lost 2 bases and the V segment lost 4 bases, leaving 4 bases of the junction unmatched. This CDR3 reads CASSSRGHNTGELFF. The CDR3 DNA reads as TGTGCCAGCAGCTCAAGGGGGCATAACACCGGGGAGCTGTTTTTT.

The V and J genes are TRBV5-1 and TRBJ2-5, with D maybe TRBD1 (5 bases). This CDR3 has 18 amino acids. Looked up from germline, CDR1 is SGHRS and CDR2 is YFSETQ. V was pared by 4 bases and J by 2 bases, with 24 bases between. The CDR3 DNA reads TGCGCCAGCAGCCTGGGTAGTGTGGGGCTAGGGGCGCAAGAGACCCAGTACTTC. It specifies CASSLGSVGLGAQETQYF.

The CDR3 nucleotides read TGCGCCAGCAGCTTGGTCCCACGTCCGGGTGAGCAGTTCTTC. Protein sequence: CASSLVPRPGEQFF. This chain links TRBV5-1 with TRBJ2-1, with D hard to call. This CDR3 region has 14 residues. V dropped 0 bases and J dropped 9 bases, with 13 bases sitting between them. Germline CDR1 reads SGHRS; CDR2 reads YFSETQ.

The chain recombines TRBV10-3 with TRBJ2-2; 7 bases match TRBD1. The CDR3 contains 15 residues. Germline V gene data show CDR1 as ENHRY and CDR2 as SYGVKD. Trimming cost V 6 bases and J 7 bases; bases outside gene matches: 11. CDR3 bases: TGTGCCATCAGCGAACAACAGGGGTTAGGCGGGGAGCTGTTTTTT. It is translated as CAISEQQGLGGELFF.

The CDR3 here is CASSQGPGYTEAFF. The CDR3 region has the DNA TGTGCCAGCAGCCAAGGTCCGGGTTACACTGAAGCTTTCTTT. J is TRBJ1-1 and V is TRBV3-1 (or the pseudogene TRBV3-2); the D is unclear. The CDR3 totals 14 residues. CDR1 is LGHDT, CDR2 YNNKEL, per germline (reference sequence). Trimming removed 1 base at V and 3 bases at J, with 9 bases between.

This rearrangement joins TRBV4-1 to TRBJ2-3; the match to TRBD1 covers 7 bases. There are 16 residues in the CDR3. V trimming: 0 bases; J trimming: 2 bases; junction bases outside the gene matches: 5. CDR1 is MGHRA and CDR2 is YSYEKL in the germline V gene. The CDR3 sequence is CASSQDQGGATDTQYF. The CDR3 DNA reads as TGCGCCAGCAGCCAAGATCAAGGGGGCGCCACAGATACGCAGTATTTT.

The CDR3 sequence: CASRGTGGAGQPQHF. As DNA, the CDR3 is TGTGCCAGCAGGGGGACAGGGGGCGCAGGTCAGCCCCAGCATTTT. The chain uses TRBV2 and TRBJ1-5, with TRBD1 identical over 12 bases. The CDR3 totals 15 residues. After removal of 6 bases from V and 6 bases from J, the junction contained 6 bases not matched to a gene. CDR1 is SNHLY and CDR2 is FYNNEI in the germline V gene. Full variable domain (remainder filled in from reference TRBV2 and TRBJ1-5): EPEVTQTPSHQVTQMGQEVILRCVPISNHLYFYWYRQILGQKVEFLVSFYNNEISEKSEIFDDQFSVERPDGSNFTLKIRSTKLEDSAMYFCASRGTGGAGQPQHFGDGTRLSIL.

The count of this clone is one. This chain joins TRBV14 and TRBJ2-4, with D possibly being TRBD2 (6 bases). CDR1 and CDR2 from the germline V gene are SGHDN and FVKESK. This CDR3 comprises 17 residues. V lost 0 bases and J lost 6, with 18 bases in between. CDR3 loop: CASSQDLGLIGANIQYF. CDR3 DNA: TGTGCCAGCAGCCAAGACCTTGGACTAATCGGTGCAAACATTCAGTACTTC.

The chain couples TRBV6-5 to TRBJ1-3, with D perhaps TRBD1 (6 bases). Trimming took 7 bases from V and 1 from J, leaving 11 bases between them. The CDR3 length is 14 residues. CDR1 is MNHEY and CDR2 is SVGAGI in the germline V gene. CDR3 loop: CASTHRESGNTIYF. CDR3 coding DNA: TGTGCCAGCACACACAGGGAATCTGGAAACACCATATATTTT.

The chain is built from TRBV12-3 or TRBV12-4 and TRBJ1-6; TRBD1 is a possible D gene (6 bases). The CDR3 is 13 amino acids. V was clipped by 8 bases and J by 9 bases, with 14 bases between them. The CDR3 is CASQGYNASPLHF. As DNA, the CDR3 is TGTGCCAGCCAGGGGTATAACGCTTCACCCCTCCACTTT.

CDR3 amino acids: CASSQGPAGGSPGYNEQFF. The CDR3 DNA reads as TGTGCCAGCAGCCAAGGCCCGGCGGGGGGTTCTCCGGGGTACAATGAGCAGTTCTTC. The V call is TRBV3-1 (or the pseudogene TRBV3-2), the J call TRBJ2-1, with 8 positions matching TRBD2. The V and J ends lost 1 base and 4 bases, in that order; junction bases with no gene match: 15. The CDR3 loop spans 19 amino acids. Germline V CDR1 and CDR2: LGHDT, YNNKEL (reference sequence).